This T cell receptor beta chain was identified during a study of cytotoxic CD8 clonotypes in ibrutinib-treated CLL. Looking at the study overall: The cohort had around 10 relapsed/refractory and around 14 treatment-naive patients, 17 IGHV unmutated. Productive templates averaged 255,043 per sample, and productive rearrangements 80,000 to 95,000.

Points from the study as a whole: Age-matched healthy donor levels were exceeded by baseline clonality, which tracked circulating CD8+ T-cell counts. Among the clonotypes, public ones were uncommon and contracted or held stable on treatment.

There are a few counts of this clone. What it binds is not known. Some clones are missing from TCRdb's copy, which holds only in-frame ones; the method was immunoSEQ multiplex PCR. The sample yields more than 200,000 clones, nearly 80% seen once. V was clipped by 5 bases and J by 1 base; unmatched bases: 1. CDR1 and CDR2 from the germline V gene are SGHAT and FQNNGV. The length of the CDR3 is 14 residues. The sample was PBMCs, taken after 12 months of ibrutinib treatment. This chain links TRBV11-2 with TRBJ2-3; 9 nucleotides align to TRBD2. The clonotype comes from a human donor with chronic lymphocytic leukemia. The CDR3 region is CASSRTSGTDTQYF. The CDR3 bases are TGTGCCAGCAGCCGGACTAGCGGCACAGATACGCAGTATTTT.